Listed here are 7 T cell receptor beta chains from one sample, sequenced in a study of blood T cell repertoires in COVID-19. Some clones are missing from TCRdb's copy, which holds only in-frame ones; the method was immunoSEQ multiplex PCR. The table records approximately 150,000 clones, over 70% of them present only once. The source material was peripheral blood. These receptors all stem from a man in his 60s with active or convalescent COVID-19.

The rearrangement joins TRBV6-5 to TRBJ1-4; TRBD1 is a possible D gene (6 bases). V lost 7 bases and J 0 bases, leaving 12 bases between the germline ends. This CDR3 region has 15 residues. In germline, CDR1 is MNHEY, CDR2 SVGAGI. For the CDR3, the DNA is TGTGCCAGCAAGCGGGGGCCAACAACTAATGAAAAACTGTTTTTT. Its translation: CASKRGPTTNEKLFF.

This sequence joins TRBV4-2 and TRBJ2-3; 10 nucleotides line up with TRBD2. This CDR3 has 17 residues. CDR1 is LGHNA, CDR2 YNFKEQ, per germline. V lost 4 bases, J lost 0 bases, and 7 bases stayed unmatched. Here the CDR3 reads CASSRGLADYSTDTQYF. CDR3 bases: TGTGCCAGCAGCCGAGGACTAGCGGATTATAGCACAGATACGCAGTATTTT.

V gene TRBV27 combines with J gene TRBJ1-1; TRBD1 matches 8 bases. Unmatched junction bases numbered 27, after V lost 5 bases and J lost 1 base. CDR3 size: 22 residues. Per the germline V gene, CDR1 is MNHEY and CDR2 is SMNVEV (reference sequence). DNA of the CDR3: TGTGCCAGCAGTACCCTTGGTGGGGCCCGGTTTCCGGGACAGGATTGGAACACTGAAGCTTTCTTT. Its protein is CASSTLGGARFPGQDWNTEAFF.

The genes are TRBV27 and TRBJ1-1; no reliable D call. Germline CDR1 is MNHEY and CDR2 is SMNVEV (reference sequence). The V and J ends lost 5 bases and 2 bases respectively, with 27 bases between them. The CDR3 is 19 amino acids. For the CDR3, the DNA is TGTGCCAGCAGTCCAGGCTTCAGACAACACCAACCCCTAAACACTGAAGCTTTCTTT. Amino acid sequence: CASSPGFRQHQPLNTEAFF.

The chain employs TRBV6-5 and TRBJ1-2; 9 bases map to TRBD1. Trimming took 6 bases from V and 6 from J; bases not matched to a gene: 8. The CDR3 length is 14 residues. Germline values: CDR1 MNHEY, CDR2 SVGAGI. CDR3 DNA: TGTGCCAGCAGCTTCAGACAGGGGGTGGATGGCTACACCTTC. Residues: CASSFRQGVDGYTF.

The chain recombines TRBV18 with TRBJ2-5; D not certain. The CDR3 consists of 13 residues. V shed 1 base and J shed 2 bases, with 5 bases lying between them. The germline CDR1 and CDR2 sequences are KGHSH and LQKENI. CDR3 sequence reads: CASSPQRQETQYF. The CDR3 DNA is TGTGCCAGCTCACCACAACGGCAAGAGACCCAGTACTTC.

Here the CDR3 DNA reads TGCGCCAGCAGCCAAGATTGGAACAGCCCCAACTATGGCTACACCTTC. Translation: CASSQDWNSPNYGYTF. The rearrangement uses TRBV4-3 and TRBJ1-2; D ambiguous. The CDR3 is made up of 16 amino acids. CDR1 and CDR2 (germline): LGHNA, YSLEER. Trimming cost V 0 bases and J 2 bases, with 13 bases left between them.